This T cell receptor (beta chain) was sequenced for a study of blood T cell repertoires in COVID-19. Study-level background: The United States, Italy and Spain were the sources of the acute and convalescent COVID-19 samples. Nucleic acid was either cDNA or gDNA, and it came from T cells, B-cell-depleted T cells, or PBMCs.

Per the original data handling: Estimated nucleated cell counts came from reference gene primer amplification. Method: immunoSEQ multiplex PCR; TCRdb's copy keeps in-frame clones and lacks some. The V and J calls and clone size are taken from that table; D and trimming were inferred from the DNA. The repertoire includes roughly 34,000 clones, approximately 90% of them detected once, and roughly 23% sits in the top ten. Sequenced: peripheral blood. The clonotype originates from an elderly woman with active or convalescent COVID-19.

The CDR3 loop reads CASGQNMNTEAFF. The CDR3, as DNA: TGTGCCTCGGGACAGAATATGAACACTGAAGCTTTCTTT. The rearrangement joins TRBV3-1 (or the pseudogene TRBV3-2) to TRBJ1-1, with 7 bases identical to TRBD1. The CDR3 is made up of 13 amino acids. The germline gives CDR1 LGHDT, CDR2 YNNKEL (reference sequence). V shed 11 bases and J 0 bases; nucleotides not matched to a gene: 6.